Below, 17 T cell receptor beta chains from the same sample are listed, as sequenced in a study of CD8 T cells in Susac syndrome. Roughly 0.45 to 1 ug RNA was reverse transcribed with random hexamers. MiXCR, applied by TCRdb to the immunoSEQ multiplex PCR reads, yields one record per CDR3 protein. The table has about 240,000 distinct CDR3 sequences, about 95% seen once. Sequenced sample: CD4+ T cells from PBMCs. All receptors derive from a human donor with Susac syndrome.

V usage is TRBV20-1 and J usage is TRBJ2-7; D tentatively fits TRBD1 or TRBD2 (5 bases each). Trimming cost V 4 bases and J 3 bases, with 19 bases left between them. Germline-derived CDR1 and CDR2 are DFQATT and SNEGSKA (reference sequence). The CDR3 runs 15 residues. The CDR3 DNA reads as TGCAGTGCTATTAGCCTCAGGGACGTCGTCTACGAGCAGTACTTC. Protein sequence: CSAISLRDVVYEQYF.

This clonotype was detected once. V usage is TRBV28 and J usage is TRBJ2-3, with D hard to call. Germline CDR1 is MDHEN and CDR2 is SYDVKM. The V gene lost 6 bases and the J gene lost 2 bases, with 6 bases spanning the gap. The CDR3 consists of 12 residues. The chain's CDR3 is CASRPPTDTQYF. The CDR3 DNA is TGTGCCAGCAGGCCCCCCACAGATACGCAGTATTTT.

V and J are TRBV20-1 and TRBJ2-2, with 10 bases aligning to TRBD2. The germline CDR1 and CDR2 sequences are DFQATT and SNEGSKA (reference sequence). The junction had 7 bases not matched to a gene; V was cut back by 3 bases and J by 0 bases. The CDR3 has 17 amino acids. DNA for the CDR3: TGCAGTGCTAGGGGGGCACTAGCGGGATCGAACACCGGGGAGCTGTTTTTT. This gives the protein CSARGALAGSNTGELFF.

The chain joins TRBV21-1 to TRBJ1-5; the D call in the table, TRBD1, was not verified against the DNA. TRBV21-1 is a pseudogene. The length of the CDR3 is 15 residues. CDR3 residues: CASSLNFTGDQPQHF. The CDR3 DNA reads TGTGCCAGCAGCCTAAACTTCACAGGGGATCAGCCCCAGCATTTT.

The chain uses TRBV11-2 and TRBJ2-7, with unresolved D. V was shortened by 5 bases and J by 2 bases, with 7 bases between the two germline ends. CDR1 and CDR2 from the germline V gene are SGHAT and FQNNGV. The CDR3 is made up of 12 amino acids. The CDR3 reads CASSGDPYEQYF. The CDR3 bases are TGTGCCAGCAGCGGGGATCCCTACGAGCAGTACTTC. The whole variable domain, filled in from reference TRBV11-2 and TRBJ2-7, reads EAGVAQSPRYKIIEKRQSVAFWCNPISGHATLYWYQQILGQGPKLLIQFQNNGVVDDSQLPKDRFSAERLKGVDSTLKIQPAKLEDSAVYLCASSGDPYEQYFGPGTRLTVT.

This CDR3 reads CASRLSPQSNTEAFF. The DNA of the CDR3 is TGTGCCAGCCGACTGTCTCCACAATCGAACACTGAAGCTTTCTTT. The chain combines TRBV7-9 with TRBJ1-1; D unclear. V lost 8 bases, J lost 1 base, and 17 bases lay in between. Per the germline V gene, CDR1 is SEHNR and CDR2 is FQNEAQ (reference sequence). The CDR3 sequence is 15 residues long.

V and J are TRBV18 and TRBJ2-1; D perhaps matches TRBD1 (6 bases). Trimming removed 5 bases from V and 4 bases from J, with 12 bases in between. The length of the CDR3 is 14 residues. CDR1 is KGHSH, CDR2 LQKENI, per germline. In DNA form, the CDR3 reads TGTGCCAGCTCATATGAAGGGGGATACAATGAGCAGTTCTTC. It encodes CASSYEGGYNEQFF.

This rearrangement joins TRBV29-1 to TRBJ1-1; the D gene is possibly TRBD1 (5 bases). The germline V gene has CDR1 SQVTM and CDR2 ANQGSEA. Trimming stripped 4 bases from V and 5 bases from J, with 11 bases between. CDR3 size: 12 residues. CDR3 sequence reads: CSVGQWQTEAFF. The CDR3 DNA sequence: TGCAGCGTTGGACAGTGGCAAACTGAAGCTTTCTTT.

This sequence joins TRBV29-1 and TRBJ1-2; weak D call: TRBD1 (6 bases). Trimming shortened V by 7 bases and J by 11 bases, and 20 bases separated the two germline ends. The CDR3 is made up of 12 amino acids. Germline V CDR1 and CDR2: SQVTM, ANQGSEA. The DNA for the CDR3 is TGCAGCGCACGGGGGGGGCCCGGGGGATACACCTTC. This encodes CSARGGPGGYTF. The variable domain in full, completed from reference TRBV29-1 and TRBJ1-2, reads SAVISQKPSRDICQRGTSLTIQCQVDSQVTMMFWYRQQPGQSLTLIATANQGSEATYESGFVIDKFPISRPNLTFSTLTVSNMSPEDSSIYLCSARGGPGGYTFGSGTRLTVV.

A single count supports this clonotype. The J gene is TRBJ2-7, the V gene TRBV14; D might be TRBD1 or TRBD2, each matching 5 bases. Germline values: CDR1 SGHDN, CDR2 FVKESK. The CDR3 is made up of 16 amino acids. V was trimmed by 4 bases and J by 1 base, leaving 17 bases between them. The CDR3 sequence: CASSPGGWDGSYEQYF. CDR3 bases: TGTGCCAGCAGCCCCGGCGGGTGGGACGGTTCCTACGAGCAGTACTTC.

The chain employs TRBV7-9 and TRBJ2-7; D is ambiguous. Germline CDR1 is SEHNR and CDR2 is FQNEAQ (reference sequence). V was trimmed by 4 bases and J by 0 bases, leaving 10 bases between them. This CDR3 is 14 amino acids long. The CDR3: CASSSPRFSYEQYF. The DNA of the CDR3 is TGTGCCAGCAGCTCCCCGAGGTTCTCCTACGAGCAGTACTTC.

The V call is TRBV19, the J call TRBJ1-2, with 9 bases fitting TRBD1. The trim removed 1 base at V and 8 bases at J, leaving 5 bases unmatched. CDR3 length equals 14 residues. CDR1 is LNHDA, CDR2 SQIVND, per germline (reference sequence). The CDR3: CASSIGDRVNGYTF. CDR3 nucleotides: TGTGCCAGTAGTATAGGGGACAGGGTTAACGGCTACACCTTC.

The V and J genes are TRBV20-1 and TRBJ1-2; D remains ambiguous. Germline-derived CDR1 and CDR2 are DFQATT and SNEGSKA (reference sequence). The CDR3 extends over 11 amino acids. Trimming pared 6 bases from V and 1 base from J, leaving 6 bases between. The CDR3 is CSAPFNYGYTF. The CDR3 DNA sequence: TGCAGTGCGCCGTTTAACTATGGCTACACCTTC.

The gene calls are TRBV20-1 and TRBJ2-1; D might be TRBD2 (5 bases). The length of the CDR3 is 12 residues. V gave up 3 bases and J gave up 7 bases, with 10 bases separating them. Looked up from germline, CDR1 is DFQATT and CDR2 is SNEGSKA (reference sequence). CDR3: CSARSPGNEQFF. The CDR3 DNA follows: TGCAGTGCTAGGTCCCCGGGGAATGAGCAGTTCTTC.

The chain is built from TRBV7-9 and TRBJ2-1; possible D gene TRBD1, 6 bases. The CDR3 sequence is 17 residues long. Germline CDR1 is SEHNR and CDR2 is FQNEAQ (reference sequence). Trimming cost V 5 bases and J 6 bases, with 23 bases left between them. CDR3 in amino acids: CASSQLNPGHRSNEQFF. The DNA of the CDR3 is TGTGCCAGCAGCCAACTTAATCCGGGACACCGGTCCAATGAGCAGTTCTTC. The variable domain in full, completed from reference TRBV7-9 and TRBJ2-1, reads DTGVSQNPRHKITKRGQNVTFRCDPISEHNRLYWYRQTLGQGPEFLTYFQNEAQLEKSRLLSDRFSAERPKGSFSTLEIQRTEQGDSAMYLCASSQLNPGHRSNEQFFGPGTRLTVL.

Here the CDR3 DNA reads TGCAGCGTTAGGCCCTCGGGGTCCACAGATACGCAGTATTTT. This gives the protein CSVRPSGSTDTQYF. V usage is TRBV29-1 and J usage is TRBJ2-3; TRBD2 is a possible D gene (5 bases). This CDR3 region has 14 residues. The V end lost 5 bases, the J end lost 2 bases, and 14 bases lay between the germline ends. Germline V CDR1 and CDR2: SQVTM, ANQGSEA.

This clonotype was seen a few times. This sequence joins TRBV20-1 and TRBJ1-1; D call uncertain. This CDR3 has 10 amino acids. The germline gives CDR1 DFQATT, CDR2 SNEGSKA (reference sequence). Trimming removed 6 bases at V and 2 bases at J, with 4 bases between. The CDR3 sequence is CSASNTEAFF. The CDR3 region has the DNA TGCAGTGCCTCAAACACTGAAGCTTTCTTT.